A single T cell receptor (beta chain) is shown here with its context. The sample belongs to a study of blood T cell repertoires in COVID-19. For the study at large: The origin of the acute and convalescent COVID-19 samples was the United States, Italy and Spain. The analysed material was cDNA or gDNA that came from T cells, B-cell-depleted T cells, or PBMCs.

This CDR3 region has 16 residues. Trimming stripped 9 bases from V and 3 bases from J, with 23 bases between. Germline loops: CDR1 SGHTA, CDR2 FQGTGA. Assay: immunoSEQ multiplex PCR; the TCRdb copy retains only in-frame clones and omits some. The sample lists 26,000 or so clones, roughly nine tenths occurring once. Input material: peripheral blood. The chain carries TRBV7-3 and TRBJ1-1; D is uncertain. The sequence was collected from a human donor with active COVID-19. The donor label of this sample is uncertain. CDR3 residues: CASGRGKWERDTEAFF. The CDR3 nucleotides are TGTGCCAGTGGTCGAGGGAAATGGGAAAGGGACACTGAAGCTTTCTTT.